One T cell receptor (beta chain) is described in this entry. Germline assignment: CDR1 SGHAT and CDR2 FQNNGV. Losses at the gene ends were 5 bases for V and 1 base for J; bases not matched to a gene: 7. This CDR3 contains 17 residues. This entry belongs to a study of blood T cell repertoires in COVID-19. About the research overall: Italy, Spain and the United States were the sources of the convalescent and acute COVID-19 samples. Sample material is recorded as cDNA or gDNA derived from T cells, B-cell-depleted T cells, or PBMCs.

In the source study's methods: Estimation of nucleated cell counts was performed using reference gene primer amplification. The repertoire was sequenced with immunoSEQ multiplex PCR; TCRdb's copy has only in-frame clones and lacks some. Clone size and the V and J calls come from that table; the DNA yielded D and trimming. The sample gives about 170,000 clones, roughly 86% of which show up once; about 1.4% is in the top ten. This sequence joins TRBV11-2 and TRBJ2-5; 13 nucleotides align to TRBD2. Sequenced input: peripheral blood. The TCR originated in a woman aged 50 to 65 with acute or convalescent COVID-19. CDR3 sequence: CASSRRTSGGFQETQYF. CDR3 in DNA: TGTGCCAGCAGCCGCCGGACTAGCGGGGGCTTCCAAGAGACCCAGTACTTC.